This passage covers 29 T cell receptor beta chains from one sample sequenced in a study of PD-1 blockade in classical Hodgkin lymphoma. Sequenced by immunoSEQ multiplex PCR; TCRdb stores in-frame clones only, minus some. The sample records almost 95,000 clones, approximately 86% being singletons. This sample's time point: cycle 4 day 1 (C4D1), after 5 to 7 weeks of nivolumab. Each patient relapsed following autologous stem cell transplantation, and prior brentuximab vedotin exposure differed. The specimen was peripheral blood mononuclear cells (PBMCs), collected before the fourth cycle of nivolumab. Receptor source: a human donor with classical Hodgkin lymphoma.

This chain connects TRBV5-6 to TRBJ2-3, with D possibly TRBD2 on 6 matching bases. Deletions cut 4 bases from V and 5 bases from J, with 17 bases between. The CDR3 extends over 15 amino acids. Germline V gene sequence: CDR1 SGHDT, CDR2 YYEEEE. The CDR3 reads CASSPIAEGQDTQYF. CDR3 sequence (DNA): TGTGCCAGCAGCCCGATAGCGGAGGGCCAAGATACGCAGTATTTT. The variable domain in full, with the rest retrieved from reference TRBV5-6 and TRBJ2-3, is DAGVTQSPTHLIKTRGQQVTLRCSPKSGHDTVSWYQQALGQGPQFIFQYYEEEERQRGNFPDRFSGHQFPNYSSELNVNALLLGDSALYLCASSPIAEGQDTQYFGPGTRLTVL.

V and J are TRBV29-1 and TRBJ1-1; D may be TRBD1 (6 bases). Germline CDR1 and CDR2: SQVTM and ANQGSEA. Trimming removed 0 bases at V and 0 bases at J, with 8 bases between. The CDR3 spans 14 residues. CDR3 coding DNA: TGCAGCGTTGAAGAAAGGACAGTGAACACTGAAGCTTTCTTT. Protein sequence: CSVEERTVNTEAFF.

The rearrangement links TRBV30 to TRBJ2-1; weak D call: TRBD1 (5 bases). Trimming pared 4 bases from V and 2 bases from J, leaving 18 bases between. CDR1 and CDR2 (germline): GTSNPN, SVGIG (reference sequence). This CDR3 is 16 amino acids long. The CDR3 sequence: CAWMPSESRAYNEQFF. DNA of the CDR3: TGTGCCTGGATGCCGTCGGAGTCCAGGGCCTACAATGAGCAGTTCTTC.

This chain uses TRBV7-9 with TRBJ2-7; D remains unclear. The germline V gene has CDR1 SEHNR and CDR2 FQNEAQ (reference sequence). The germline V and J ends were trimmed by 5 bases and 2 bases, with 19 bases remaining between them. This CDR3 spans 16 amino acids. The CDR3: CASSNTDINRAYEQYF. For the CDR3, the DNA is TGTGCCAGCAGCAATACCGACATAAATCGTGCCTACGAGCAGTACTTC.

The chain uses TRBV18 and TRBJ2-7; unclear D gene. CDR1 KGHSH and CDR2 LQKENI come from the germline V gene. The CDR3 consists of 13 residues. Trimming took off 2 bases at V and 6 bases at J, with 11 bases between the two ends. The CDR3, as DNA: TGTGCCAGCTCACCAGATATGGAAGGCGAGCAGTACTTC. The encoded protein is CASSPDMEGEQYF.

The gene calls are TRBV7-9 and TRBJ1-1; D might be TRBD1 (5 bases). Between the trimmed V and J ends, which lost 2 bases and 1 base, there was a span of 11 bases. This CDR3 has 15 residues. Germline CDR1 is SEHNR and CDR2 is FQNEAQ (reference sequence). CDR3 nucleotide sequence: TGTGCCAGCAGCTTAAGAGGGGCCACGAACACTGAAGCTTTCTTT. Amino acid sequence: CASSLRGATNTEAFF.

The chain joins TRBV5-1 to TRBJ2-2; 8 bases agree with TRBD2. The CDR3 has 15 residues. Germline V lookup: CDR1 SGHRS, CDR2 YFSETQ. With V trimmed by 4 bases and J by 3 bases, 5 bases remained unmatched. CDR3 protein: CASSPRAGDTGELFF. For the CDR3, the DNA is TGCGCCAGCAGCCCTCGAGCGGGAGACACCGGGGAGCTGTTTTTT.

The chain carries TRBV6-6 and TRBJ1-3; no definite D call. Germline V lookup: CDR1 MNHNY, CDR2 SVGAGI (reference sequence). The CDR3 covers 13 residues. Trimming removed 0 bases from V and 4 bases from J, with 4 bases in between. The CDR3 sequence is CASSYSGGNTIYF. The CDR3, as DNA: TGTGCCAGCAGTTACTCGGGCGGAAACACCATATATTTT.

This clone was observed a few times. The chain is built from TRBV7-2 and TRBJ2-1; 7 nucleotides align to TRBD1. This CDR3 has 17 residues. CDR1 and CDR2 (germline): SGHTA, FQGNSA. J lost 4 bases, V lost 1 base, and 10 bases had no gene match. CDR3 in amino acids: CASSLGPLGQAYNEQFF. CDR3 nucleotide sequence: TGTGCCAGCAGCTTAGGGCCTTTAGGACAGGCGTACAATGAGCAGTTCTTC.

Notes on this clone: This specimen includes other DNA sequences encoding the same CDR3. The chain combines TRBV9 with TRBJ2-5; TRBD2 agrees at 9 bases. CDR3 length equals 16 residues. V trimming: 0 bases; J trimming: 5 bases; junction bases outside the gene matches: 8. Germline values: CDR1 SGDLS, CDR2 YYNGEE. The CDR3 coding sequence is TGTGCCAGCAGCGTAGCCCTGGGACTAGCCGGGGAGACCCAGTACTTC. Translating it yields CASSVALGLAGETQYF. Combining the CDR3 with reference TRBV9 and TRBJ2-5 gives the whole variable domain DSGVTQTPKHLITATGQRVTLRCSPRSGDLSVYWYQQSLDQGLQFLIQYYNGEERAKGNILERFSAQQFPDLHSELNLSSLELGDSALYFCASSVALGLAGETQYFGPGTRLLVL.

The CDR3 region has the DNA TGTGCCAGCAAGGAACTAGCGGGATCCTACAATGAGCAGTTCTTC. This translates into CASKELAGSYNEQFF. This chain uses TRBV10-3 with TRBJ2-1, with 10 bases aligning to TRBD2. The J segment lost 1 base and the V segment lost 10 bases, leaving 7 bases of the junction unmatched. Per germline, CDR1 ENHRY and CDR2 SYGVKD. This CDR3 is 15 amino acids long.

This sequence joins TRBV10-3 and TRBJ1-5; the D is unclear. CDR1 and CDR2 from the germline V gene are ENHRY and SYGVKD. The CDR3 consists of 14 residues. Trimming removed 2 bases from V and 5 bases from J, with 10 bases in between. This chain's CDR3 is CAISEAFGDQPQHF. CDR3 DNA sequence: TGTGCCATCAGTGAGGCCTTTGGGGATCAGCCCCAGCATTTT.

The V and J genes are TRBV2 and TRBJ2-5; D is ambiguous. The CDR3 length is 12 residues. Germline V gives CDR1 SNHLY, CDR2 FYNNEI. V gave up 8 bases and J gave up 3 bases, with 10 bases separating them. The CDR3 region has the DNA TGTGCCAGCGGGTACAGCGAAGAGACCCAGTACTTC. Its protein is CASGYSEETQYF.

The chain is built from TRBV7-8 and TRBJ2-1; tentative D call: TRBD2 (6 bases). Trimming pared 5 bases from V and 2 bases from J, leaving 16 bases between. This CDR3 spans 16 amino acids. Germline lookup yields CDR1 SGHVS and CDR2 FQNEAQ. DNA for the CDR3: TGTGCCAGCAGCCCGGGCGGGGACTGGACCTACAATGAGCAGTTCTTC. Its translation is CASSPGGDWTYNEQFF.

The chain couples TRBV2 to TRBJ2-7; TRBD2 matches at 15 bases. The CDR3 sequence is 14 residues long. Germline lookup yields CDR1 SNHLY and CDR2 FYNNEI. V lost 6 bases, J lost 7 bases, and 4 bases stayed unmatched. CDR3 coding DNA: TGTGCCAGCAGACCCGGGACTAGCGGGAGGGAGCAGTACTTC. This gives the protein CASRPGTSGREQYF.

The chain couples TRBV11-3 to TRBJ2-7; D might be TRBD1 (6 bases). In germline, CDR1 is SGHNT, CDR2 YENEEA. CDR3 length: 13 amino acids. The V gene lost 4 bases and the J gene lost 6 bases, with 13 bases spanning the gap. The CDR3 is CASSSPGHSEQYF. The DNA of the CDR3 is TGTGCCAGCAGCTCACCGGGACACAGCGAGCAGTACTTC.

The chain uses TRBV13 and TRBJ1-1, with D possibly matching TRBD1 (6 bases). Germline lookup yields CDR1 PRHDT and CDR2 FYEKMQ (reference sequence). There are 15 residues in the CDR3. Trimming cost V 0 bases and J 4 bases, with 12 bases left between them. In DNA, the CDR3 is TGTGCCAGCAGCTTAGGGGGGGCGTCGGGCACTGAAGCTTTCTTT. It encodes CASSLGGASGTEAFF. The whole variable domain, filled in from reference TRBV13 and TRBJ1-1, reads AAGVIQSPRHLIKEKRETATLKCYPIPRHDTVYWYQQGPGQDPQFLISFYEKMQSDKGSIPDRFSAQQFSDYHSELNMSSLELGDSALYFCASSLGGASGTEAFFGQGTRLTVV.

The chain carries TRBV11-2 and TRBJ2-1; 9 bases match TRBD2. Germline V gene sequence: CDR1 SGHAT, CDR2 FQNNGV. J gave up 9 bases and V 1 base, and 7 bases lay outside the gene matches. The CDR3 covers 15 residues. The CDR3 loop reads CASSLGPSGTVEQFF. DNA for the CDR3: TGTGCCAGCAGCTTAGGACCTAGCGGGACTGTTGAGCAGTTCTTC.

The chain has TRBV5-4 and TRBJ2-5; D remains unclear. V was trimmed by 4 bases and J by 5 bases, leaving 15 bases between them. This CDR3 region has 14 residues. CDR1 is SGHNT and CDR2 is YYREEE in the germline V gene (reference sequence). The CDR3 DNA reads TGTGCCAGCAGCCCGTCGATAGGAATGGAGACCCAGTACTTC. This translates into CASSPSIGMETQYF.

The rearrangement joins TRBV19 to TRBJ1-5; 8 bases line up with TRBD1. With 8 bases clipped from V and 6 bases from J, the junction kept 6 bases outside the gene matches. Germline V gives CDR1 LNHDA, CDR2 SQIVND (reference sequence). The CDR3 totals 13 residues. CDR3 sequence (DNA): TGTGCCAGTGGCCAGACAGGGGTTCAGCCCCAGCATTTT. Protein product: CASGQTGVQPQHF. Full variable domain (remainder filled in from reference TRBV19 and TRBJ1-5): DGGITQSPKYLFRKEGQNVTLSCEQNLNHDAMYWYRQDPGQGLRLIYYSQIVNDFQKGDIAEGYSVSREKKESFPLTVTSAQKNPTAFYLCASGQTGVQPQHFGDGTRLSIL.

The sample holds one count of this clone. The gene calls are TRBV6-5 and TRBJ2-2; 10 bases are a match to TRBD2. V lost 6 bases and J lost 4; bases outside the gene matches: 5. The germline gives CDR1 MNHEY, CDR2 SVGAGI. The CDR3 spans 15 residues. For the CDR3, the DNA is TGTGCCAGCAGGGGGCTAGCGGGAGTCACCGGGGAGCTGTTTTTT. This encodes CASRGLAGVTGELFF.

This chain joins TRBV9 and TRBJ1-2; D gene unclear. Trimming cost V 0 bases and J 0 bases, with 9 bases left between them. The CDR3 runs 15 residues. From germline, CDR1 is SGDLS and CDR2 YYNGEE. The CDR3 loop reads CASSVGTDTNYGYTF. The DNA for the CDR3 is TGTGCCAGCAGCGTAGGGACGGATACTAACTATGGCTACACCTTC.

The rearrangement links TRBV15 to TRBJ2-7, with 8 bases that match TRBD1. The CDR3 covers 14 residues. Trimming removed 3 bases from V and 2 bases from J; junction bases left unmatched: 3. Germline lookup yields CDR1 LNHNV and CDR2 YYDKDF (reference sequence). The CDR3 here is CATSRTGATYEQYF. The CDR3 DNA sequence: TGTGCCACCAGCAGGACAGGGGCCACCTACGAGCAGTACTTC.

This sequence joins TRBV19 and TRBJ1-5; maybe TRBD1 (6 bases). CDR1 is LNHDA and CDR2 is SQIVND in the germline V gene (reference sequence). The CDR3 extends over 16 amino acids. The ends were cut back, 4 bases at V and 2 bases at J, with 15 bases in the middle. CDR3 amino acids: CASSTRGGTGNQPQHF. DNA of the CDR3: TGTGCCAGTAGTACCAGAGGGGGGACGGGCAATCAGCCCCAGCATTTT.

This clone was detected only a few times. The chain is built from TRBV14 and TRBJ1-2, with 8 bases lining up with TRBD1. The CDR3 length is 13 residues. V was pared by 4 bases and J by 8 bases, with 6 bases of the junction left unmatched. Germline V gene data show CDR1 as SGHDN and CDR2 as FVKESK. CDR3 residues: CASSRTGFSGYTF. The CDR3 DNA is TGTGCCAGCAGCCGGACAGGGTTTAGCGGCTACACCTTC.

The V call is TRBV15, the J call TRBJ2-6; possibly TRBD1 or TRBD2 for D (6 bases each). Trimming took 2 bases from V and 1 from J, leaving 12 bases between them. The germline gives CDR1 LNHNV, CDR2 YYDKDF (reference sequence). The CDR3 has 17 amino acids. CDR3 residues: CATSRRGAGSGANVLTF. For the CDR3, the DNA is TGTGCCACCAGCAGAAGGGGGGCCGGGTCTGGGGCCAACGTCCTGACTTTC.

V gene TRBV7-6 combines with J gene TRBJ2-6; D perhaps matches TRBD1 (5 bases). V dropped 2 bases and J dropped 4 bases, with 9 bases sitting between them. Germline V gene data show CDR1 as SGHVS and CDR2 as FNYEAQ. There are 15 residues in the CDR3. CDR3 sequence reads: CASSLSGIGANVLTF. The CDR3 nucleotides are TGTGCCAGCAGCTTATCAGGGATCGGGGCCAACGTCCTGACTTTC.

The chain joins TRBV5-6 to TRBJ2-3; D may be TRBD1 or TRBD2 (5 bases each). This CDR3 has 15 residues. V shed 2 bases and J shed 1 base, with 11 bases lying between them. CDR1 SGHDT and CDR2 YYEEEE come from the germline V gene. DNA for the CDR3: TGTGCCAGCAGCTTCGGGGCAGGTGGCACAGATACGCAGTATTTT. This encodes CASSFGAGGTDTQYF.

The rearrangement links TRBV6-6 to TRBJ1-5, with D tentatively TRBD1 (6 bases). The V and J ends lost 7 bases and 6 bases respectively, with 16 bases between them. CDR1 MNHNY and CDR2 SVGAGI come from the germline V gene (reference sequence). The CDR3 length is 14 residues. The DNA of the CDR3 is TGTGCCAGCACCCGGGGGGGCTCGGGTCAGCCCCAGCATTTT. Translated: CASTRGGSGQPQHF.